The 4 T cell receptor beta chains in this list originate from one sample, sequenced in a study of T-cell reconstitution after alpha-beta-depleted transplantation in children. Preparation of the TCRbeta library involved a method that used unique molecular identifiers. TCRdb processed the PCR reads anew with MiXCR; each CDR3 protein has one entry. The sample lists fewer than 1 million distinct CDR3 sequences, under 20% occurring once. The sequences come from PBMCs, mostly from graft donor cells, collected 360 days after TCRalphabeta/CD19-depleted stem cell transplant. The receptors here all came from a male patient aged 5 to 17 who had a stem cell transplant for acute lymphoblastic leukemia, so the T cells may come from the graft donor.

The chain employs TRBV12-3 or TRBV12-4 and TRBJ2-1; 10 bases align to TRBD2. This CDR3 contains 13 residues. V dropped 6 bases and J dropped 9; count of bases not matched to a gene: 5. The CDR3 reads CASRSGLAPEQFF. The CDR3 bases are TGTGCCAGCAGATCGGGACTAGCGCCTGAGCAGTTCTTC.

The sample holds a few counts of this clonotype. The chain joins TRBV5-6 to TRBJ2-7; a possible D gene is TRBD2 (5 bases). This CDR3 comprises 14 residues. CDR1 is SGHDT, CDR2 YYEEEE, per germline. The V and J ends lost 2 bases and 6 bases respectively, with 15 bases between them. The DNA for the CDR3 is TGTGCCAGCAGCTTTGGACTGGGGTCCCTCGAGCAGTACTTC. This gives the protein CASSFGLGSLEQYF. The full variable domain, its missing parts supplied by reference TRBV5-6 and TRBJ2-7, is DAGVTQSPTHLIKTRGQQVTLRCSPKSGHDTVSWYQQALGQGPQFIFQYYEEEERQRGNFPDRFSGHQFPNYSSELNVNALLLGDSALYLCASSFGLGSLEQYFGPGTRLTVT.

The chain joins TRBV7-9 to TRBJ2-5, with TRBD1 as a possible D gene (5 bases). CDR3 size: 17 residues. Germline CDR1 and CDR2: SEHNR and FQNEAQ (reference sequence). Trimming left V 1 base short and J 0 bases short, with 15 bases between. The CDR3 nucleotides are TGTGCCAGCAGCTTAGAGCGTAGGGGCCTTTACCAAGAGACCCAGTACTTC. Protein sequence: CASSLERRGLYQETQYF.

The V call is TRBV6-5, the J call TRBJ2-7, with D maybe TRBD2 (7 bases). Germline CDR1 is MNHEY and CDR2 is SVGAGI. Between the trimmed V and J ends, which lost 2 bases and 6 bases, there was a span of 20 bases. The CDR3 is 16 amino acids. As DNA, the CDR3 is TGTGCCAGCAGTTACGTCGACGGGGGGCCGGCGAGCGAGCAGTACTTC. Translation gives CASSYVDGGPASEQYF.